Following are 20 T cell receptor beta chains from one sample sequenced in a study of blood T cell repertoires in COVID-19. Sequenced by immunoSEQ multiplex PCR; TCRdb stores in-frame clones only, minus some. The sample lists about 92,000 clones; around 81% were seen once. The sequencing input was peripheral blood. Source of these receptors: a man aged 45 to 65 who had recovered from COVID-19.

This clone was recorded at least ten times. CDR3 DNA sequence: TGTGCCAGCAGTTTGACAGACAAACAGCCCCAGCATTTT. Translation gives CASSLTDKQPQHF. This rearrangement joins TRBV27 to TRBJ1-5; tentative D call: TRBD1 (5 bases). Germline lookup yields CDR1 MNHEY and CDR2 SMNVEV (reference sequence). V was clipped by 3 bases and J by 7 bases, with 10 bases between them. The CDR3 length is 13 residues.

The V call is TRBV30, the J call TRBJ1-4, with D possibly being TRBD1 (5 bases). There are 17 residues in the CDR3. Trimming pared 0 bases from V and 0 bases from J, leaving 14 bases between. From germline, CDR1 is GTSNPN and CDR2 SVGIG (reference sequence). CDR3 DNA: TGTGCCTGGAGTGTTCAGGGTCAGCCTGCAACTAATGAAAAACTGTTTTTT. It encodes CAWSVQGQPATNEKLFF.

This clone was detected only once. CDR3 sequence reads: CASSSVGQSPYEQYF. The CDR3 coding sequence is TGTGCCAGCAGCTCCGTCGGTCAAAGTCCCTACGAGCAGTACTTC. The genes are TRBV7-9 and TRBJ2-7; no clear D gene. Deletions cut 4 bases from V and 2 bases from J, with 15 bases between. The length of the CDR3 is 15 residues. Germline V gene data show CDR1 as SEHNR and CDR2 as FQNEAQ (reference sequence).

This chain connects TRBV25-1 to TRBJ2-1; the D gene is possibly TRBD1 (5 bases). The CDR3 consists of 14 residues. Trimming pared 6 bases from V and 1 base from J, leaving 10 bases between. CDR1 is MGHDK, CDR2 SYGVNS, per germline. The CDR3 loop is CASRNQGSYNEQFF. DNA for the CDR3: TGTGCCAGCAGGAACCAGGGATCCTACAATGAGCAGTTCTTC.

The chain combines TRBV20-1 with TRBJ1-2; maybe TRBD1 (5 bases). V lost 3 bases to trimming and J lost 6 bases, with 11 bases between them. CDR3 length: 12 amino acids. The germline V gene has CDR1 DFQATT and CDR2 SNEGSKA (reference sequence). CDR3 nucleotide sequence: TGCAGTGCTAGTATCGGGGGGGATGGCTACACCTTC. Its translation: CSASIGGDGYTF.

This chain connects TRBV5-5 to TRBJ2-7; weak D call: TRBD2 (5 bases). Germline values: CDR1 SGHKS, CDR2 YYEKEE (reference sequence). V shed 1 base and J shed 6 bases, with 11 bases lying between them. The CDR3 length is 13 residues. The CDR3 region has the DNA TGTGCCAGCAGCTTGTCAGTCGAGGGCGAGCAGTACTTC. Translation gives CASSLSVEGEQYF.

The rearrangement uses TRBV6-6 and TRBJ1-4; D is perhaps TRBD1 (5 bases). CDR1 and CDR2 (germline): MNHNY, SVGAGI (reference sequence). Trimming cost V 10 bases and J 2 bases, with 8 bases left between them. The CDR3 length is 12 residues. CDR3 bases: TGTGCCATCCGACAGACTAATGAAAAACTGTTTTTT. Amino acids: CAIRQTNEKLFF.

The chain is built from TRBV2 and TRBJ2-3, with 8 nucleotides matching TRBD1. The V gene's germline CDR1 is SNHLY and CDR2 FYNNEI. V lost 7 bases and J lost 4; bases outside the gene matches: 16. The CDR3 length is 17 residues. CDR3 loop: CASNDVTGAMSADTQYF. CDR3 DNA sequence: TGTGCCAGCAACGACGTGACAGGGGCGATGAGTGCAGATACGCAGTATTTT. The entire variable domain, with the rest obtained from reference TRBV2 and TRBJ2-3, is as follows: EPEVTQTPSHQVTQMGQEVILRCVPISNHLYFYWYRQILGQKVEFLVSFYNNEISEKSEIFDDQFSVERPDGSNFTLKIRSTKLEDSAMYFCASNDVTGAMSADTQYFGPGTRLTVL.

The rearrangement joins TRBV7-2 to TRBJ2-1; 16 bases fit TRBD2. This CDR3 is 16 amino acids long. With 4 bases clipped from V and 9 bases from J, the junction kept 6 bases outside the gene matches. Germline CDR1 SGHTA, CDR2 FQGNSA. The CDR3 spells CASSSGLAGGPTEQFF. Written as DNA, the CDR3 is TGTGCCAGCAGCTCGGGACTAGCGGGAGGGCCAACTGAGCAGTTCTTC.

The chain couples TRBV3-1 (or the pseudogene TRBV3-2) to TRBJ1-1, with D possibly being TRBD1 (5 bases). Trimming took off 4 bases at V and 5 bases at J, with 11 bases between the two ends. This CDR3 has 13 residues. Germline CDR1 reads LGHDT; CDR2 reads YNNKEL (reference sequence). The CDR3 spells CASSLRQPTEAFF. The CDR3 DNA follows: TGTGCCAGCAGCCTTCGACAGCCTACTGAAGCTTTCTTT.

This clone was picked up one time. The CDR3 spells CASSIQGAETQYF. DNA of the CDR3: TGCGCCAGCAGCATACAGGGGGCGGAGACCCAGTACTTC. This chain uses TRBV5-1 with TRBJ2-5; 9 bases are a match to TRBD1. The CDR3 length is 13 residues. V was clipped by 4 bases and J by 5 bases; unmatched bases: 3. Germline lookup yields CDR1 SGHRS and CDR2 YFSETQ.

The J gene is TRBJ1-4, the V gene TRBV18, with a possible D match to TRBD1 (5 bases). CDR3 length equals 15 residues. Per the germline V gene, CDR1 is KGHSH and CDR2 is LQKENI. The ends were cut back, 5 bases at V and 3 bases at J, with 13 bases in the middle. This CDR3 reads CASSTWGSPNEKLFF. The CDR3 DNA reads TGTGCCAGCTCAACCTGGGGCAGCCCTAATGAAAAACTGTTTTTT.

The V gene is TRBV5-1, the J gene TRBJ1-2; D not certain. Trimming removed 0 bases at V and 5 bases at J, with 8 bases between. Germline CDR1 is SGHRS and CDR2 is YFSETQ. CDR3 length: 13 residues. The CDR3 is CASSLAGEYGYTF. DNA for the CDR3: TGCGCCAGCAGCTTGGCCGGAGAGTATGGCTACACCTTC.

The chain couples TRBV14 to TRBJ1-3, with unresolved D. This CDR3 is built from 14 residues. The V end was cut by 5 bases, the J end by 1 base, with 9 bases between. Germline V gene sequence: CDR1 SGHDN, CDR2 FVKESK. Written as DNA, the CDR3 is TGTGCCAGCAGCACCTACTCATCTGGAAACACCATATATTTT. It yields the protein CASSTYSSGNTIYF.

The chain joins TRBV6-5 to TRBJ2-5; 12 bases agree with TRBD2. J lost 3 bases, V lost 6 bases, and 5 bases had no gene match. Germline-derived CDR1 and CDR2 are MNHEY and SVGAGI. The length of the CDR3 is 15 residues. CDR3 in DNA: TGTGCCAGCAGCCTGGGACTAGCGGGTGAAGAGACCCAGTACTTC. It yields the protein CASSLGLAGEETQYF.

The chain couples TRBV30 to TRBJ2-6; D gene ambiguous. The germline gives CDR1 GTSNPN, CDR2 SVGIG (reference sequence). There are 12 residues in the CDR3. The CDR3, as DNA: TGTACGGGTTTCTCTGGGGCCAACGTCCTGACTTTC. This codes for CTGFSGANVLTF. Complete variable domain (other parts from reference TRBV30 and TRBJ2-6): SQTIHQWPATLVQPVGSPLSLECTVEGTSNPNLYWYRQAAGRGLQLLFYSVGIGQISSEVPQNLSASRPQDRQFILSSKKLLLSDSGFYLCTGFSGANVLTFGAGSRLTVL.

This rearrangement joins TRBV4-3 to TRBJ2-5, with D possibly TRBD2 on 5 matching bases. The V end was cut by 1 base, the J end by 4 bases, with 10 bases between. This CDR3 has 14 residues. Germline V gene data show CDR1 as LGHNA and CDR2 as YSLEER. This chain's CDR3 is CASSQASHPETQYF. CDR3 in DNA: TGCGCCAGCAGCCAAGCTAGCCACCCAGAGACCCAGTACTTC.

This clone is categorized as medium-sized. The CDR3 reads CASSDGQGADTQYF. The CDR3 DNA sequence: TGTGCCAGCAGTGACGGACAGGGCGCAGATACGCAGTATTTT. The chain joins TRBV6-4 to TRBJ2-3, with TRBD1 matching over 8 bases. In germline, CDR1 is MRHNA, CDR2 SNTAGT. V gave up 2 bases and J gave up 4 bases; unmatched junction bases: 2. The CDR3 totals 14 residues.

V usage is TRBV11-2 and J usage is TRBJ2-7, with TRBD2 as a possible D gene (6 bases). Trimming removed 0 bases at V and 6 bases at J, with 12 bases between. The V gene's germline CDR1 is SGHAT and CDR2 FQNNGV. This CDR3 spans 14 amino acids. The CDR3 reads CASSLDRLASEQYF. DNA for the CDR3: TGTGCCAGCAGCTTAGATCGCCTAGCGTCCGAGCAGTACTTC. Full variable domain (remainder filled in from reference TRBV11-2 and TRBJ2-7): EAGVAQSPRYKIIEKRQSVAFWCNPISGHATLYWYQQILGQGPKLLIQFQNNGVVDDSQLPKDRFSAERLKGVDSTLKIQPAKLEDSAVYLCASSLDRLASEQYFGPGTRLTVT.

The chain uses TRBV11-2 and TRBJ2-3; D not certain. V shed 3 bases and J shed 5 bases, with 3 bases lying between them. Looked up from germline, CDR1 is SGHAT and CDR2 is FQNNGV. There are 11 residues in the CDR3. The CDR3 here is CASSFKDTQYF. The CDR3 region has the DNA TGTGCCAGCAGCTTTAAAGATACGCAGTATTTT.